Following are 5 T cell receptor beta chains from one sample sequenced in a study of blood T cell repertoires in COVID-19. The assay was immunoSEQ multiplex PCR, and TCRdb's table has in-frame clones only and misses some. The table has a few hundred thousand clones, 87% seen once. Sequenced: PBMCs or T cells enriched from blood (not recorded which). These receptors all stem from a young woman who had recovered from COVID-19.

The chain links TRBV3-1 (or the pseudogene TRBV3-2) to TRBJ1-3; D is ambiguous. Germline V gene sequence: CDR1 LGHDT, CDR2 YNNKEL (reference sequence). V lost 3 bases, J lost 0 bases, and 6 bases lay in between. The CDR3 extends over 14 amino acids. CDR3 DNA sequence: TGTGCCAGCAGCCAGTCTAGCTCTGGAAACACCATATATTTT. As protein: CASSQSSSGNTIYF.

The gene calls are TRBV10-3 and TRBJ2-5, with 10 bases that match TRBD2. J was trimmed by 1 base and V by 4 bases; bases with no gene match: 9. Germline CDR1 is ENHRY and CDR2 is SYGVKD. This CDR3 is built from 17 residues. The CDR3 loop is CAISGGLLAGGQETQYF. The CDR3 DNA reads TGTGCCATCAGTGGGGGATTATTAGCGGGGGGCCAAGAGACCCAGTACTTC.

This rearrangement joins TRBV27 to TRBJ2-7, with 7 bases lining up with TRBD1. V lost 0 bases, J lost 1 base, and 3 bases stayed unmatched. The CDR3 is made up of 15 amino acids. Germline V gives CDR1 MNHEY, CDR2 SMNVEV (reference sequence). This CDR3 reads CASSLSTGESYEQYF. CDR3 nucleotide sequence: TGTGCCAGCAGTTTATCTACAGGGGAATCCTACGAGCAGTACTTC.

V usage is TRBV7-9 and J usage is TRBJ1-2; D remains unclear. Trimming cost V 5 bases and J 3 bases, with 4 bases left between them. Per germline, CDR1 SEHNR and CDR2 FQNEAQ (reference sequence). This CDR3 region has 11 residues. CDR3 residues: CASSQYYGYTF. The CDR3 DNA reads as TGTGCCAGCAGCCAATACTATGGCTACACCTTC.

The chain employs TRBV7-6 and TRBJ2-3; TRBD2 might be the D (6 bases). Trimming removed 4 bases at V and 2 bases at J, with 16 bases between. Germline CDR1 is SGHVS and CDR2 is FNYEAQ. The CDR3 is 16 amino acids. This CDR3 is CASSSTSPNPTDTQYF. In DNA form, the CDR3 reads TGTGCCAGCAGCTCCACTAGCCCGAACCCCACAGATACGCAGTATTTT.